The subject of this entry is one T cell receptor (beta chain). This specimen belongs to a study of cytomegalovirus exposure and HLA in healthy donors. In germline, CDR1 is SNHLY, CDR2 FYNNEI. V shed 8 bases and J 2 bases; nucleotides not matched to a gene: 9. This CDR3 spans 14 amino acids. PCR primers comprised 60 Vbeta and 13 Jbeta primers. Here immunoSEQ multiplex PCR was the method, and the copy in TCRdb shows in-frame clones only, minus some. The table includes about 150,000 clones, 70% to 90% detected once. This chain links TRBV2 with TRBJ2-7, with 7 positions matching TRBD2. The sequenced material came from PBMCs. The source of this sequence is a woman in her 40s in good health and CMV-seropositive. CDR3 DNA: TGTGCCAGCTCAACGGTGGGGGGGGCCTACGAGCAGTACTTC. As protein: CASSTVGGAYEQYF.